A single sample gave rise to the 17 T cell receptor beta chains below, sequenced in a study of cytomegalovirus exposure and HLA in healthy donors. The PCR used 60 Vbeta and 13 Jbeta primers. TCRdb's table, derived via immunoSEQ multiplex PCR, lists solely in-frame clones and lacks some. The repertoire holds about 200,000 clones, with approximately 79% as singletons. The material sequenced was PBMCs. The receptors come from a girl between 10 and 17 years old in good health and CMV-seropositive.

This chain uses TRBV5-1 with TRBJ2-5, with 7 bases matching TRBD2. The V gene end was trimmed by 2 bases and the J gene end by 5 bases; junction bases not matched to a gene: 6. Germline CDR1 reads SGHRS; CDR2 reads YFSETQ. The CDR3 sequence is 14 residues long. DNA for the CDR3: TGCGCCAGCAGCTTTGTTGCGGGGGATGAGACCCAGTACTTC. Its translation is CASSFVAGDETQYF.

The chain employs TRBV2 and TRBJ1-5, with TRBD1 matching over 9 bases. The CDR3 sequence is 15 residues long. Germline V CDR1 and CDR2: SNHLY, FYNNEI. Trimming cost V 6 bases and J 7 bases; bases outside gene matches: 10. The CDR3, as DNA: TGTGCCAGCAGAGATGACAGGGGGAATGGACAGCCCCAGCATTTT. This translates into CASRDDRGNGQPQHF.

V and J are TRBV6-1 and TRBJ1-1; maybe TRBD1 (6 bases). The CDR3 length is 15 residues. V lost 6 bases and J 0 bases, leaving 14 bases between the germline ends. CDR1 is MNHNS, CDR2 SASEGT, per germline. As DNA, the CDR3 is TGTGCCAGCAGCGCCGGGCAGGGGCTGAACACTGAAGCTTTCTTT. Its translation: CASSAGQGLNTEAFF.

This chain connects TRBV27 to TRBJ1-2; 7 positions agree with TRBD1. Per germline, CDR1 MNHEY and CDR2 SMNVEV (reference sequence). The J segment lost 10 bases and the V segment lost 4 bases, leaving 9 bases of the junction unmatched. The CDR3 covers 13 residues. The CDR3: CASSSDRDPDYTF. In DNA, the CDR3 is TGTGCCAGCAGTTCTGACAGGGACCCCGACTACACCTTC.

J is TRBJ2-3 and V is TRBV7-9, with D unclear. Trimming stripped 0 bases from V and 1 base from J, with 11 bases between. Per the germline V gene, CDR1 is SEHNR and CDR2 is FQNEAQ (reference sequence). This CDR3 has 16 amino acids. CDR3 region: CASSLALGAGTDTQYF. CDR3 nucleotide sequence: TGTGCCAGCAGCTTAGCCCTAGGCGCCGGCACAGATACGCAGTATTTT.

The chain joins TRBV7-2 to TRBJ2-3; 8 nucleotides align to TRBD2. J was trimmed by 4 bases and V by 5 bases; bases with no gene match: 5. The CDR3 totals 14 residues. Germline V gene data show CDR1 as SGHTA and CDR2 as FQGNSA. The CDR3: CASSPPGGADTQYF. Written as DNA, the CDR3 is TGTGCCAGCAGCCCCCCGGGGGGGGCAGATACGCAGTATTTT.

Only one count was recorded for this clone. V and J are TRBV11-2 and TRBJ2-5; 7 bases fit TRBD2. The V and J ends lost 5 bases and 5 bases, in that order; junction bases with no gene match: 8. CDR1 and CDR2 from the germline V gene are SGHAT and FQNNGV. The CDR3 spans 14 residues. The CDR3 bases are TGTGCCAGCAGCACTGGAGGACTAGTGGAGACCCAGTACTTC. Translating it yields CASSTGGLVETQYF. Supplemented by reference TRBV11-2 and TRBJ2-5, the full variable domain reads EAGVAQSPRYKIIEKRQSVAFWCNPISGHATLYWYQQILGQGPKLLIQFQNNGVVDDSQLPKDRFSAERLKGVDSTLKIQPAKLEDSAVYLCASSTGGLVETQYFGPGTRLLVL.

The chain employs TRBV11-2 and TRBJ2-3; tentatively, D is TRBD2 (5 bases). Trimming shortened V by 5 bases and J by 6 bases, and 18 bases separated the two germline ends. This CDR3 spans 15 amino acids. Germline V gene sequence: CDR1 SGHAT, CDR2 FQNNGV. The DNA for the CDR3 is TGTGCCAGCAGCCCCCTCCCGAGCGGCGGGGATACGCAGTATTTT. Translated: CASSPLPSGGDTQYF.

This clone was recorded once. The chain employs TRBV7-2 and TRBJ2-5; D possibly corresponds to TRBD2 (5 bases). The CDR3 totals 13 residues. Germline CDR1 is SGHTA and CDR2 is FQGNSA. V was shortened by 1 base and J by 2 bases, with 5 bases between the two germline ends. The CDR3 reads CASSLERQETQYF. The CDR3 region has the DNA TGTGCCAGCAGCTTAGAGCGGCAAGAGACCCAGTACTTC.

The CDR3 nucleotides are TGTGCCAGCAGCTTAGGGGGACAGGCCGCGACTAGGCAGTTCTTC. Protein: CASSLGGQAATRQFF. The chain joins TRBV11-2 to TRBJ2-1, with TRBD1 identical over 8 bases. J gave up 12 bases and V 1 base, and 11 bases lay outside the gene matches. The CDR3 loop spans 15 amino acids. From germline, CDR1 is SGHAT and CDR2 FQNNGV.

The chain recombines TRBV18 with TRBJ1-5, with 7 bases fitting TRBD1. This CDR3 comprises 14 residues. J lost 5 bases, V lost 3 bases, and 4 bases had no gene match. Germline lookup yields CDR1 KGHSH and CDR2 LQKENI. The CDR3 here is CASSPTGVDQPQHF. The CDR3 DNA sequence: TGTGCCAGCTCACCCACAGGGGTCGATCAGCCCCAGCATTTT. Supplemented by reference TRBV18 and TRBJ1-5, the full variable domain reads NAGVMQNPRHLVRRRGQEARLRCSPMKGHSHVYWYRQLPEEGLKFMVYLQKENIIDESGMPKERFSAEFPKEGPSILRIQQVVRGDSAAYFCASSPTGVDQPQHFGDGTRLSIL.

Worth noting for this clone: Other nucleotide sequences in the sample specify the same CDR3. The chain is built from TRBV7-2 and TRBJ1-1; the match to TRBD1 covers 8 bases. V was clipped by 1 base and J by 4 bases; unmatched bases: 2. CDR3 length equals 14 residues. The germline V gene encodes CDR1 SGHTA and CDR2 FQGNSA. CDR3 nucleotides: TGTGCCAGCAGCTTAGTAACAGGGGGCACTGAAGCTTTCTTT. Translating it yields CASSLVTGGTEAFF.

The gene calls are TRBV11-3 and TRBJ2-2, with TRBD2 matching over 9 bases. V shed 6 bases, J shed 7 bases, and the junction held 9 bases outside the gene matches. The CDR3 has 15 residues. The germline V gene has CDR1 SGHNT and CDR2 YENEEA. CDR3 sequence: CASSPAGGPYGELFF. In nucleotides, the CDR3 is TGTGCCAGCAGTCCCGCGGGGGGGCCTTACGGGGAGCTGTTTTTT.

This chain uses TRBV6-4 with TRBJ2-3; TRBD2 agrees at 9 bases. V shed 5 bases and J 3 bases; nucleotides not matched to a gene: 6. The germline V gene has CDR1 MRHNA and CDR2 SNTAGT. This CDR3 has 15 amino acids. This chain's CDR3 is CASSPLAGSTDTQYF. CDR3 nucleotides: TGTGCCAGCAGTCCTCTAGCGGGGTCAACAGATACGCAGTATTTT.

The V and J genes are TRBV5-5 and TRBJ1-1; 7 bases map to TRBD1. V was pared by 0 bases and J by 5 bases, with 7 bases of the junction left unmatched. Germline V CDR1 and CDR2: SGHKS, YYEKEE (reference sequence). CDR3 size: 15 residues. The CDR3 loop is CASSLGIGGETEAFF. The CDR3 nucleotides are TGTGCCAGCAGCTTGGGTATAGGGGGCGAGACTGAAGCTTTCTTT.

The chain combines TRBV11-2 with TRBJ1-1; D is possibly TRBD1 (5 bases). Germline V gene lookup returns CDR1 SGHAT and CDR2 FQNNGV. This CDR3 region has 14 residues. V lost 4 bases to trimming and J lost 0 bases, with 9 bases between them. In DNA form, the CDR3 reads TGTGCCAGCAGCTCAGCGGGGCTGAACACTGAAGCTTTCTTT. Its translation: CASSSAGLNTEAFF. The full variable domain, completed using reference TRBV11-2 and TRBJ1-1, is EAGVAQSPRYKIIEKRQSVAFWCNPISGHATLYWYQQILGQGPKLLIQFQNNGVVDDSQLPKDRFSAERLKGVDSTLKIQPAKLEDSAVYLCASSSAGLNTEAFFGQGTRLTVV.

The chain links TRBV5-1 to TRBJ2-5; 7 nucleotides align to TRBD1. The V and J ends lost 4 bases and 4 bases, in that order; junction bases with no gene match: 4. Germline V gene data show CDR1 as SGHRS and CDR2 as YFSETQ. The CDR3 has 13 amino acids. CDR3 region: CASSRRDRETQYF. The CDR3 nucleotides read TGCGCCAGCAGCCGAAGGGACAGAGAGACCCAGTACTTC.